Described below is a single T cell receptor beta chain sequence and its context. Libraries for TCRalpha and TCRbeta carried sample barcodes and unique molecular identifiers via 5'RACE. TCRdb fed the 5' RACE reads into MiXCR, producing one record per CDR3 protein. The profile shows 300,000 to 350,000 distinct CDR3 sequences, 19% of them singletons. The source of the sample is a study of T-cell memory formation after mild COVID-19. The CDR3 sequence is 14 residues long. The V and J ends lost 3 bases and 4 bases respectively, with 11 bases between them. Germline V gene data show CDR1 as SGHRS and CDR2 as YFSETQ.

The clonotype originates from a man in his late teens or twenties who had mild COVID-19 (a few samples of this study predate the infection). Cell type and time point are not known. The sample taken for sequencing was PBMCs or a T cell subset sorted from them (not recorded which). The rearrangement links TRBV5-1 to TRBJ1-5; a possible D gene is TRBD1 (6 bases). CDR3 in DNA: TGCGCCAGCAGCTCCCTAGGGGGAAATCAGCCCCAGCATTTT. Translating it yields CASSSLGGNQPQHF. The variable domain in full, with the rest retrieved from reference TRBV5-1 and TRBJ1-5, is KAGVTQTPRYLIKTRGQQVTLSCSPISGHRSVSWYQQTPGQGLQFLFEYFSETQRNKGNFPGRFSGRQFSNSRSEMNVSTLELGDSALYLCASSSLGGNQPQHFGDGTRLSIL.